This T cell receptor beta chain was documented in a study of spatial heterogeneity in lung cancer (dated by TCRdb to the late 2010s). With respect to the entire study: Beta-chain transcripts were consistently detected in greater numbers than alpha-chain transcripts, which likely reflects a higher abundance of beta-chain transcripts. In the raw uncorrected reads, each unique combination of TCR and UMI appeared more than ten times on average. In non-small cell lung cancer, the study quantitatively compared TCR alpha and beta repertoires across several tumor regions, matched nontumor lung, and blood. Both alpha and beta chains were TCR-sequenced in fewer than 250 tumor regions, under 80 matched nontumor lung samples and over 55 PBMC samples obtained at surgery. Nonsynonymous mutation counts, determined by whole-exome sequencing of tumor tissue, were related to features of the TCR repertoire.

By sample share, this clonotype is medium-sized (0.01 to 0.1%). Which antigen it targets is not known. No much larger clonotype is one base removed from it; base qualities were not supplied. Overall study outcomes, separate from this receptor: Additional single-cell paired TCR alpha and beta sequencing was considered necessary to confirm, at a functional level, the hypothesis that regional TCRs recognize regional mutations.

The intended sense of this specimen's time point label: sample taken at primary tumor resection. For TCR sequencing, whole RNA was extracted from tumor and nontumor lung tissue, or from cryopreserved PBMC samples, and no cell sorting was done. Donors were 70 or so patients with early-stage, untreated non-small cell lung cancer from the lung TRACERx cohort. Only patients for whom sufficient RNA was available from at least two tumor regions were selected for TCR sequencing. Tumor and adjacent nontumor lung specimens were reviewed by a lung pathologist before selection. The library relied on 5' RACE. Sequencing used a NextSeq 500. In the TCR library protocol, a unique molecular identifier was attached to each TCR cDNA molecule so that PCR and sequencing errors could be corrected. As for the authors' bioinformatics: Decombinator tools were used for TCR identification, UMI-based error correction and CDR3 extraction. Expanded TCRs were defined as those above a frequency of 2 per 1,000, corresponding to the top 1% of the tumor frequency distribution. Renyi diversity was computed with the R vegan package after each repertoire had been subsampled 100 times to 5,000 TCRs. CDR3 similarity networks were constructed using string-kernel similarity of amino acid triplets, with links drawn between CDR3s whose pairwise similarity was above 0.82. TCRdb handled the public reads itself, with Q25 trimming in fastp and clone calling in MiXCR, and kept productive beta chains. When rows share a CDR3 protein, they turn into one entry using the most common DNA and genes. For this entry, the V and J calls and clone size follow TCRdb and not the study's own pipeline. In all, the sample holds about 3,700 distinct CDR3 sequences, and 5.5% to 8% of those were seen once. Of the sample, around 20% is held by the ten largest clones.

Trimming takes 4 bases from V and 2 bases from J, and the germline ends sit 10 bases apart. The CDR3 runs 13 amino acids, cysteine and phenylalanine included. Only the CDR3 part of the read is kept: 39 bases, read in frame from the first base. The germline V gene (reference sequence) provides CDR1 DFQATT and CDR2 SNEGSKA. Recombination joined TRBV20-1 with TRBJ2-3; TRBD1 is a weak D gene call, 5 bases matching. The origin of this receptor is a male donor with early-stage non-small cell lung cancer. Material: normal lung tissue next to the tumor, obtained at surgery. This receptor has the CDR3 CSAIRAVTDTQYF. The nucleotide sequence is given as TGCAGTGCTATCAGGGCCGTCACAGATACGCAGTATTTT.